Below, 29 T cell receptor beta chains from the same sample are listed, as sequenced in a study of fetal regulatory T cell absence and autoimmunity. Produced via immunoSEQ multiplex PCR; TCRdb's table is partial and in-frame only. Among some 50,000 clones listed, about four fifths were seen once. Material: cord blood. Every receptor here comes from a newborn boy with IPEX syndrome.

V usage is TRBV11-3 and J usage is TRBJ2-7; D gene unclear. Germline V CDR1 and CDR2: SGHNT, YENEEA. Trimming left V 1 base short and J 0 bases short, with 10 bases between. The CDR3 spans 15 residues. The DNA of the CDR3 is TGTGCCAGCAGCTTAGGTCCCAGCCCCTCCTACGAGCAGTACTTC. Its protein is CASSLGPSPSYEQYF. Combining the CDR3 with reference TRBV11-3 and TRBJ2-7 gives the whole variable domain EAGVVQSPRYKIIEKKQPVAFWCNPISGHNTLYWYLQNLGQGPELLIRYENEEAVDDSQLPKDRFSAERLKGVDSTLKIQPAELGDSAVYLCASSLGPSPSYEQYFGPGTRLTVT.

V and J are TRBV5-8 and TRBJ1-5, with D tentatively TRBD1 (6 bases). V lost 1 base and J 4 bases, leaving 9 bases between the germline ends. This CDR3 has 14 amino acids. Germline V gene sequence: CDR1 SGHTS, CDR2 YDEGEE. The CDR3 region is CASSLIQGNQPQHF. CDR3 sequence (DNA): TGTGCCAGCAGCTTGATCCAGGGGAATCAGCCCCAGCATTTT.

The rearrangement joins TRBV30 to TRBJ1-4; the D is unclear. This CDR3 spans 11 amino acids. The germline V and J ends were trimmed by 2 bases and 5 bases, with 3 bases remaining between them. CDR1 and CDR2 (germline): GTSNPN, SVGIG (reference sequence). This chain's CDR3 is CAWSQNEKLFF. CDR3 bases: TGTGCCTGGAGTCAGAATGAAAAACTGTTTTTT.

This clone was seen a few times. This chain links TRBV19 with TRBJ1-2; D unresolved. This CDR3 contains 13 residues. Germline CDR1 and CDR2: LNHDA and SQIVND (reference sequence). V gave up 3 bases and J gave up 5 bases, with 10 bases separating them. As DNA, the CDR3 is TGTGCCAGTAGTATGTCGCCCCTATATGGCTACACCTTC. Translating gives CASSMSPLYGYTF.

V is TRBV27 and J is TRBJ1-4; D ambiguous. CDR1 is MNHEY, CDR2 SMNVEV, per germline (reference sequence). This CDR3 contains 15 residues. V lost 2 bases to trimming and J lost 3 bases, with 10 bases between them. The CDR3 loop reads CASSLVRSPNEKLFF. CDR3 nucleotide sequence: TGTGCCAGCAGTTTAGTCCGCTCACCTAATGAAAAACTGTTTTTT.

This clone appeared once. The chain combines TRBV5-4 with TRBJ2-3, with D perhaps matching TRBD1 or TRBD2 (5 bases each). The CDR3 runs to 15 residues. The V gene's germline CDR1 is SGHNT and CDR2 YYREEE (reference sequence). V was pared by 0 bases and J by 2 bases, with 10 bases between. The CDR3 nucleotides read TGTGCCAGCAGCTTGGCCGGGGCGACCACAGATACGCAGTATTTT. It codes for CASSLAGATTDTQYF.

The chain recombines TRBV9 with TRBJ2-1; the match to TRBD2 covers 9 bases. V shed 5 bases and J 2 bases; nucleotides not matched to a gene: 2. Germline CDR1 SGDLS, CDR2 YYNGEE. The CDR3 runs 14 residues. The CDR3 DNA reads as TGTGCCAGCAGTTCTAGCGGGACCTACAATGAGCAGTTCTTC. Protein: CASSSSGTYNEQFF. The full variable domain, rest sourced from reference TRBV9 and TRBJ2-1, is DSGVTQTPKHLITATGQRVTLRCSPRSGDLSVYWYQQSLDQGLQFLIQYYNGEERAKGNILERFSAQQFPDLHSELNLSSLELGDSALYFCASSSSGTYNEQFFGPGTRLTVL.

V and J are TRBV27 and TRBJ1-1, with TRBD1 as a possible D gene (6 bases). Germline CDR1 reads MNHEY; CDR2 reads SMNVEV (reference sequence). V dropped 3 bases and J dropped 4 bases, with 21 bases sitting between them. The CDR3 has 17 amino acids. CDR3 nucleotide sequence: TGTGCCAGCAGTTTCCTCGTAGGGGGGGGCGCGGGCACTGAAGCTTTCTTT. This gives the protein CASSFLVGGGAGTEAFF.

CDR3 bases: TGTGCCAGCAGCTTAAAGGGGGACTCCTACAATGAGCAGTTCTTC. It specifies CASSLKGDSYNEQFF. The chain links TRBV7-2 to TRBJ2-1, with TRBD1 as a possible D gene (6 bases). Trimming removed 2 bases from V and 0 bases from J, with 8 bases in between. This CDR3 has 15 amino acids. Looked up from germline, CDR1 is SGHTA and CDR2 is FQGNSA.

The chain recombines TRBV19 with TRBJ1-1; D remains ambiguous. Trimming took 3 bases from V and 2 from J, leaving 7 bases between them. Germline lookup yields CDR1 LNHDA and CDR2 SQIVND (reference sequence). The CDR3 sequence is 13 residues long. In nucleotides, the CDR3 is TGTGCCAGTAGTATCGGGAGTAACACTGAAGCTTTCTTT. It encodes CASSIGSNTEAFF.

This sequence joins TRBV5-1 and TRBJ2-7; 10 bases match TRBD1. Germline V gene sequence: CDR1 SGHRS, CDR2 YFSETQ. V was pared by 6 bases and J by 2 bases, with 5 bases of the junction left unmatched. CDR3 length: 14 amino acids. CDR3 in amino acids: CASTPGQGAYEQYF. The DNA of the CDR3 is TGCGCCAGCACCCCCGGACAGGGGGCCTACGAGCAGTACTTC.

V is TRBV5-5 and J is TRBJ2-1; TRBD2 might be the D (6 bases). The germline V gene has CDR1 SGHKS and CDR2 YYEKEE (reference sequence). V was clipped by 2 bases and J by 3 bases, with 18 bases between them. This CDR3 has 17 amino acids. The CDR3, as DNA: TGTGCCAGCAGCTTAAGGGAGCTAGCGCCATTCTACAATGAGCAGTTCTTC. This codes for CASSLRELAPFYNEQFF.

The chain recombines TRBV9 with TRBJ2-7; perhaps TRBD1 as D (6 bases). The CDR3 is 13 amino acids. The germline V gene encodes CDR1 SGDLS and CDR2 YYNGEE. Trimming cost V 0 bases and J 4 bases, with 8 bases left between them. The CDR3 reads CASSVDRVYEQYF. The CDR3 DNA sequence: TGTGCCAGCAGCGTAGACAGGGTATACGAGCAGTACTTC.

V is TRBV6-1 and J is TRBJ2-1, with D perhaps TRBD2 (6 bases). This CDR3 is built from 15 residues. V was shortened by 6 bases and J by 4 bases, with 16 bases between the two germline ends. The germline V gene encodes CDR1 MNHNS and CDR2 SASEGT. CDR3 DNA sequence: TGTGCCAGCAGAAAAGGCCCGGGGGAGTACAATGAGCAGTTCTTC. This translates into CASRKGPGEYNEQFF.

The chain carries TRBV7-9 and TRBJ1-2; D is undetermined. The CDR3 is 11 residues long. V was pared by 5 bases and J by 7 bases, with 8 bases between. CDR1 and CDR2 (germline): SEHNR, FQNEAQ (reference sequence). CDR3 loop: CASSDTGGYTF. CDR3 DNA: TGTGCCAGCAGCGACACCGGTGGCTACACCTTC.

The rearrangement links TRBV11-3 to TRBJ2-2, with 9 bases identical to TRBD2. J lost 4 bases, V lost 2 bases, and 5 bases had no gene match. CDR3 length equals 16 residues. CDR1 is SGHNT and CDR2 is YENEEA in the germline V gene. CDR3 nucleotide sequence: TGTGCCAGCAGCTTATTAGCGGGGGCCCTCACCGGGGAGCTGTTTTTT. Translating it yields CASSLLAGALTGELFF.

This rearrangement joins TRBV4-3 to TRBJ1-2; perhaps TRBD1 as D (6 bases). The CDR3 has 13 residues. V lost 4 bases and J 8 bases, leaving 14 bases between the germline ends. CDR1 LGHNA and CDR2 YSLEER come from the germline V gene. CDR3 coding DNA: TGCGCCAGCAGCCGTAGGGCAGGGGACGGCTACACCTTC. This sequence encodes CASSRRAGDGYTF.

The chain uses TRBV19 and TRBJ2-5; 8 nucleotides agree with TRBD1. Germline V gene data show CDR1 as LNHDA and CDR2 as SQIVND (reference sequence). V dropped 2 bases and J dropped 2; count of bases not matched to a gene: 4. The CDR3 length is 15 residues. The CDR3 nucleotides read TGTGCCAGTAGTATATGGACAGGGTTTCAAGAGACCCAGTACTTC. Translating gives CASSIWTGFQETQYF.

The chain employs TRBV27 and TRBJ2-7; TRBD1 matches at 12 bases. The CDR3 contains 16 residues. V was pared by 4 bases and J by 4 bases, with 8 bases of the junction left unmatched. Germline loops: CDR1 MNHEY, CDR2 SMNVEV (reference sequence). This CDR3 is CASSWGPGQGAYEQYF. As DNA, the CDR3 is TGTGCCAGCAGTTGGGGCCCGGGACAGGGGGCGTACGAGCAGTACTTC.

A few counts support this clone. The chain carries TRBV10-3 and TRBJ2-1; D unresolved. Germline CDR1 is ENHRY and CDR2 is SYGVKD. CDR3 length: 13 residues. V was shortened by 2 bases and J by 10 bases, with 12 bases between the two germline ends. In nucleotides, the CDR3 is TGTGCCATCAGTGAGAGGGCAGGAGAAGAGCAGTTCTTC. This gives the protein CAISERAGEEQFF.

The genes are TRBV30 and TRBJ1-5; the D is unclear. The CDR3 totals 14 residues. Germline CDR1 GTSNPN, CDR2 SVGIG (reference sequence). The V gene lost 2 bases and the J gene lost 0 bases, with 8 bases spanning the gap. This CDR3 reads CAWSPLNSNQPQHF. The CDR3 nucleotides read TGTGCCTGGAGTCCTCTCAATAGCAATCAGCCCCAGCATTTT.

This chain links TRBV11-2 with TRBJ2-7; the D is unclear. The CDR3 is 16 amino acids. The V end was cut by 0 bases, the J end by 5 bases, with 17 bases between. Germline values: CDR1 SGHAT, CDR2 FQNNGV. In DNA, the CDR3 is TGTGCCAGCAGCTTAGACCCCGGAACCTCTATGGACGAGCAGTACTTC. Protein product: CASSLDPGTSMDEQYF.

V is TRBV6-5 and J is TRBJ1-5; 7 nucleotides align to TRBD1. The V gene end was trimmed by 0 bases and the J gene end by 1 base; junction bases not matched to a gene: 0. Germline V gives CDR1 MNHEY, CDR2 SVGAGI. The CDR3 runs 15 residues. The CDR3 sequence: CASSYSGGSNQPQHF. In DNA form, the CDR3 reads TGTGCCAGCAGTTACTCAGGGGGCAGCAATCAGCCCCAGCATTTT.

The genes are TRBV18 and TRBJ1-5; TRBD1 might be the D (5 bases). With 6 bases removed from V and 5 bases from J, the gap between germline ends came to 11 bases. There are 13 residues in the CDR3. The germline V gene encodes CDR1 KGHSH and CDR2 LQKENI. CDR3 amino acids: CASSPQGDQPQHF. The CDR3, as DNA: TGTGCCAGCTCTCCGCAGGGCGATCAGCCCCAGCATTTT.

This sequence joins TRBV12-5 and TRBJ2-7, with a possible D match to TRBD2 (5 bases). The CDR3 is made up of 15 amino acids. V was cut by 0 bases and J by 0 bases, with 9 bases left in between. CDR1 is LGHNT, CDR2 FRNRAP, per germline. CDR3 DNA sequence: TGTGCTAGTGGTTTGGTAATAGGGAGCTCCTACGAGCAGTACTTC. Translation gives CASGLVIGSSYEQYF.

This chain uses TRBV10-3 with TRBJ1-6; perhaps TRBD1 as D (6 bases). Trimming took 6 bases from V and 6 from J, leaving 9 bases between them. CDR1 and CDR2 from the germline V gene are ENHRY and SYGVKD. This CDR3 contains 13 residues. The CDR3 coding sequence is TGTGCCATCAGGGACAGCCGTAATTCACCCCTCCACTTT. Protein sequence: CAIRDSRNSPLHF.

V and J are TRBV19 and TRBJ1-2; 10 bases are shared with TRBD1. The CDR3 consists of 13 residues. The trim removed 8 bases at V and 5 bases at J, leaving 5 bases unmatched. CDR1 and CDR2 (germline): LNHDA, SQIVND (reference sequence). This CDR3 is CASDRGLGYGYTF. CDR3 DNA sequence: TGTGCCAGTGACAGGGGGCTTGGGTATGGCTACACCTTC.

This clone was detected only a few times. The CDR3 sequence: CASSPTGYPYNEQFF. The CDR3 coding sequence is TGTGCCAGCAGCCCGACGGGTTACCCCTACAATGAGCAGTTCTTC. This chain connects TRBV11-2 to TRBJ2-1; D not resolved. The germline CDR1 and CDR2 sequences are SGHAT and FQNNGV. The CDR3 has 15 residues. Trimming removed 5 bases at V and 2 bases at J, with 13 bases between.

This sequence joins TRBV7-7 and TRBJ2-3; D remains ambiguous. The V end lost 3 bases, the J end lost 2 bases, and 12 bases lay between the germline ends. Germline-derived CDR1 and CDR2 are SSHAT and FNYEAQ (reference sequence). The CDR3 totals 15 residues. The CDR3 loop is CASSLTPSITDTQYF. The CDR3 region has the DNA TGTGCCAGCAGCTTGACCCCAAGTATCACAGATACGCAGTATTTT.